These 16 T cell receptor beta chains were all obtained from the same sample, sequenced in a study of OX40 agonist ivuxolimab in advanced cancers. Measured with immunoSEQ multiplex PCR; TCRdb has only the in-frame clones, and not every one. The table shows roughly 70,000 clones, with roughly 80% occurring only once. Material: CD4+ or CD8+ T cells sorted from blood, obtained in a trial of the OX40 agonist ivuxolimab. Receptors originate from an adult with an advanced solid tumor such as melanoma, head and neck, liver or kidney cancer.

The gene calls are TRBV2 and TRBJ2-3; D may be TRBD1 (5 bases). Germline CDR1 and CDR2: SNHLY and FYNNEI. This CDR3 is built from 12 residues. V gave up 6 bases and J gave up 1 base, with 5 bases separating them. The CDR3 coding sequence is TGTGCCAGCAGACAGGGCACAGATACGCAGTATTTT. Its protein is CASRQGTDTQYF.

This clone was seen just once. The chain links TRBV19 to TRBJ2-7, with D unclear. CDR1 and CDR2 from the germline V gene are LNHDA and SQIVND (reference sequence). Trimming pared 3 bases from V and 2 bases from J, leaving 14 bases between. This CDR3 has 15 residues. CDR3 region: CASSIPRGGTYEQYF. CDR3 coding DNA: TGTGCCAGTAGTATTCCCCGCGGTGGGACCTACGAGCAGTACTTC.

The V gene is TRBV9, the J gene TRBJ1-5; D not certain. The germline V and J ends were trimmed by 2 bases and 1 base, with 10 bases remaining between them. The CDR3 length is 15 residues. Germline loops: CDR1 SGDLS, CDR2 YYNGEE. CDR3 loop: CASSVSGASNQPQHF. For the CDR3, the DNA is TGTGCCAGCAGCGTCTCAGGCGCCAGCAATCAGCCCCAGCATTTT.

The sample holds one count of this clone. CDR3 sequence (DNA): TGTGCCAGCAGTACGTACCGAGATGAGCAGTTCTTC. Translation: CASSTYRDEQFF. V is TRBV27 and J is TRBJ2-1; D not resolved. Germline V gene data show CDR1 as MNHEY and CDR2 as SMNVEV (reference sequence). The CDR3 loop spans 12 amino acids. Between the trimmed V and J ends, which lost 5 bases and 8 bases, there was a span of 10 bases.

The rearrangement links TRBV7-9 to TRBJ2-5; D is unresolved. The CDR3 loop spans 14 amino acids. Germline values: CDR1 SEHNR, CDR2 FQNEAQ (reference sequence). The V end was cut by 1 base, the J end by 5 bases, with 11 bases between. The CDR3 sequence is CASSLVFSEETQYF. CDR3 sequence (DNA): TGTGCCAGCAGCTTAGTTTTCAGTGAGGAGACCCAGTACTTC. The full variable domain, its missing parts supplied by reference TRBV7-9 and TRBJ2-5, is DTGVSQNPRHKITKRGQNVTFRCDPISEHNRLYWYRQTLGQGPEFLTYFQNEAQLEKSRLLSDRFSAERPKGSFSTLEIQRTEQGDSAMYLCASSLVFSEETQYFGPGTRLLVL.

This clone has only a few counts. This sequence joins TRBV7-2 and TRBJ1-2; D gene uncertain. Per the germline V gene, CDR1 is SGHTA and CDR2 is FQGNSA. The CDR3 runs 13 residues. Trimming pared 5 bases from V and 8 bases from J, leaving 15 bases between. As DNA, the CDR3 is TGTGCCAGCAGCGCGGCCCTCCTGCGGGGCTACACCTTC. As protein: CASSAALLRGYTF. The full variable domain, rest sourced from reference TRBV7-2 and TRBJ1-2, is GAGVSQSPSNKVTEKGKDVELRCDPISGHTALYWYRQSLGQGLEFLIYFQGNSAPDKSGLPSDRFSAERTGGSVSTLTIQRTQQEDSAVYLCASSAALLRGYTFGSGTRLTVV.

The V and J genes are TRBV7-8 and TRBJ2-7; 10 bases line up with TRBD1. Germline loops: CDR1 SGHVS, CDR2 FQNEAQ. J was trimmed by 3 bases and V by 1 base; bases with no gene match: 3. This CDR3 spans 15 amino acids. CDR3 nucleotide sequence: TGTGCCAGCAGCTTAGGGACAGGGGGATTCTACGAGCAGTACGTC. It specifies CASSLGTGGFYEQYV.

This rearrangement joins TRBV10-3 to TRBJ1-3; D remains ambiguous. Trimming cost V 6 bases and J 1 base, with 10 bases left between them. The CDR3 has 14 residues. Germline V CDR1 and CDR2: ENHRY, SYGVKD. CDR3 bases: TGTGCCATCAGAGGAACAGTGTCTGGAAACACCATATATTTT. It is translated as CAIRGTVSGNTIYF.

This chain uses TRBV7-8 with TRBJ1-5; D remains unclear. This CDR3 spans 14 amino acids. V lost 5 bases and J lost 3, with 11 bases in between. Germline CDR1 is SGHVS and CDR2 is FQNEAQ. CDR3 nucleotide sequence: TGTGCCAGCAGCAGATCGGGTCCCAATCAGCCCCAGCATTTT. Its protein product is CASSRSGPNQPQHF.

The J gene is TRBJ2-7, the V gene TRBV7-9, with 8 bases matching TRBD1. Germline trimming cut 5 bases from V and 3 bases from J; bases unmatched to any gene: 9. The CDR3 is 15 amino acids. CDR1 and CDR2 (germline): SEHNR, FQNEAQ (reference sequence). For the CDR3, the DNA is TGTGCCAGCAGCGGAGACAGGGGCACGAGCTACGAGCAGTACTTC. It encodes CASSGDRGTSYEQYF.

The rearrangement uses TRBV5-1 and TRBJ2-3, with 10 nucleotides matching TRBD2. This CDR3 spans 17 amino acids. The germline V gene encodes CDR1 SGHRS and CDR2 YFSETQ. The V and J ends lost 5 bases and 0 bases, in that order; junction bases with no gene match: 9. The CDR3 loop is CASRLRTSGASTDTQYF. The CDR3 DNA sequence: TGCGCCAGCAGGCTTAGAACTAGCGGGGCGAGCACAGATACGCAGTATTTT.

This chain connects TRBV4-2 to TRBJ1-2, with D perhaps TRBD1 (5 bases). The CDR3 extends over 15 amino acids. Trimming removed 5 bases from V and 4 bases from J, with 17 bases in between. Per the germline V gene, CDR1 is LGHNA and CDR2 is YNFKEQ. CDR3 sequence: CASSEGAGATYGYTF. The DNA for the CDR3 is TGTGCCAGCAGCGAAGGGGCTGGGGCGACCTATGGCTACACCTTC.

This clone was seen only once. This chain joins TRBV5-5 and TRBJ2-3, with a tentative D call TRBD1 (5 bases). V gave up 3 bases and J gave up 3 bases, with 14 bases separating them. There are 15 residues in the CDR3. Germline V gene lookup returns CDR1 SGHKS and CDR2 YYEKEE (reference sequence). The CDR3 sequence: CASSSRQGGTDTQYF. The CDR3, as DNA: TGTGCCAGCAGCTCTCGGCAGGGTGGAACAGATACGCAGTATTTT.

This clone was counted only a few times. The V and J genes are TRBV9 and TRBJ1-3, with D hard to call. The length of the CDR3 is 17 residues. V lost 0 bases, J lost 0 bases, and 13 bases lay in between. The V gene's germline CDR1 is SGDLS and CDR2 YYNGEE. In DNA form, the CDR3 reads TGTGCCAGCAGCGTAGCACTACTTACGAGCTCTGGAAACACCATATATTTT. This translates into CASSVALLTSSGNTIYF.

This clone was picked up a small number of times. This chain connects TRBV5-4 to TRBJ1-2; TRBD1 matches at 8 bases. J was trimmed by 11 bases and V by 4 bases; bases with no gene match: 13. Germline assignment: CDR1 SGHNT and CDR2 YYREEE (reference sequence). CDR3 size: 14 residues. The CDR3 loop reads CASSPWDRPFYYTF. The CDR3 region has the DNA TGTGCCAGCAGCCCCTGGGACAGGCCTTTTTATTACACCTTC.

The V and J genes are TRBV2 and TRBJ1-2; D is undetermined. CDR3 size: 11 residues. CDR1 and CDR2 (germline): SNHLY, FYNNEI. Trimming took off 2 bases at V and 8 bases at J, with 6 bases between the two ends. CDR3 amino acids: CASSELPGYTF. CDR3 in DNA: TGTGCCAGCAGTGAATTGCCGGGCTACACCTTC.